The TCR beta chain under discussion was sequenced for a study of blood T cell repertoires in COVID-19. Individuals drawn from around 25 US areas were roughly 18 to 95 years old. Which cohort a participant joined came from the clinical history participants gave. The method was immunoSEQ multiplex PCR; TCRdb's version includes in-frame clones alone and lacks a portion of them. The table lists about 200,000 clones, around 84% of them singletons. CDR3 length: 18 residues. V lost 9 bases, J lost 0 bases, and 22 bases lay in between. The germline V gene has CDR1 SGHNT and CDR2 YYREEE (reference sequence). The TCR was taken from a man between 35 and 55 years old who had recovered from COVID-19. Sequencing was performed on PBMCs or T cells enriched from blood (not recorded which). The genes are TRBV5-4 and TRBJ2-6, with D maybe TRBD2 (5 bases). CDR3 nucleotides: TGTGCCACCGGAGGTGGTACCACGTTAAGCTCTGGGGCCAACGTCCTGACTTTC. It translates to CATGGGTTLSSGANVLTF.